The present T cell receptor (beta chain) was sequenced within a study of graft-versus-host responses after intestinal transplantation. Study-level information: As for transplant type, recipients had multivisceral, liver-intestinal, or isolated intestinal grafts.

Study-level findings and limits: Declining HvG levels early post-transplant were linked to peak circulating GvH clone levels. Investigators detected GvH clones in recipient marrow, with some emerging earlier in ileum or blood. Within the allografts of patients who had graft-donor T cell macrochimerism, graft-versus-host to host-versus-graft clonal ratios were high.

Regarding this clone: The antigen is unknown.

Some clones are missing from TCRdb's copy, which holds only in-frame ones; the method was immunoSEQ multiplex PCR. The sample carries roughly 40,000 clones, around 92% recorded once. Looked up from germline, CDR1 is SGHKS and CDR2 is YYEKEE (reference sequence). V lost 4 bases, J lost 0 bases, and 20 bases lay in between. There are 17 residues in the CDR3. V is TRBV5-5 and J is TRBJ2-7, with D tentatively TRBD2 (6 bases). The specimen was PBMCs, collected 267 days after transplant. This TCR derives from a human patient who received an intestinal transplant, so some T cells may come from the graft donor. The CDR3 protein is CASSKVPGLIFSYEQYF. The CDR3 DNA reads TGTGCCAGCAGCAAGGTGCCGGGACTGATTTTCTCCTACGAGCAGTACTTC.